These 20 T cell receptor beta chains came from one sample sequenced in a study of Graves' ophthalmopathy and Graves' hyperthyroidism. Amplification of TCR beta CDR3 regions used RNA transcripts. HTBI primers were employed in first-round RT-PCR, then a second-round multiplex PCR followed. TCRdb passed the multiplex PCR reads through MiXCR, listing each CDR3 protein once. The sample lists 57,000 or so distinct CDR3 sequences, under 55% seen once, with over 4% in the top ten. The source material was peripheral blood. All receptors come from an adult woman with Graves' ophthalmopathy.

This clonotype was counted ten times or more. The chain couples TRBV5-8 to TRBJ2-1, with TRBD1 identical over 8 bases. Trimming at V came to 2 bases and at J to 5 bases, leaving 6 bases not matched to a gene. The CDR3 consists of 15 residues. Germline-derived CDR1 and CDR2 are SGHTS and YDEGEE. In DNA form, the CDR3 reads TGTGCCAGCAGCTTAGGGGGGACAGGTGACAATGAGCAGTTCTTC. Protein: CASSLGGTGDNEQFF.

Ten or more counts support this clonotype. V and J are TRBV7-9 and TRBJ2-7, with unresolved D. V lost 1 base and J lost 3, with 7 bases in between. The CDR3 consists of 13 residues. Germline V gene lookup returns CDR1 SEHNR and CDR2 FQNEAQ (reference sequence). CDR3 loop: CASSLGGIYEQYF. In DNA form, the CDR3 reads TGTGCCAGCAGCTTAGGAGGCATCTACGAGCAGTACTTC.

Ten or more counts support this clonotype. This rearrangement joins TRBV27 to TRBJ2-2, with D unclear. The CDR3 runs 12 residues. CDR1 MNHEY and CDR2 SMNVEV come from the germline V gene (reference sequence). V shed 5 bases and J shed 4 bases, with 5 bases lying between them. The CDR3 DNA follows: TGTGCCAGCAGTACCTTCACCGGGGAGCTGTTTTTT. Translated: CASSTFTGELFF.

This clonotype was detected many times. The V call is TRBV19, the J call TRBJ2-6; tentatively, D is TRBD2 (6 bases). Trimming removed 8 bases at V and 0 bases at J, with 17 bases between. Germline V gene lookup returns CDR1 LNHDA and CDR2 SQIVND (reference sequence). This CDR3 is built from 17 residues. CDR3 in amino acids: CASAPGGSPSGANVLTF. CDR3 in DNA: TGTGCCAGTGCCCCTGGGGGGAGCCCCTCTGGGGCCAACGTCCTGACTTTC.

For this clonotype: One junction end disagrees with the germline gene, perhaps due to a read error. The V and J genes are TRBV18 and TRBJ2-5; tentatively, D is TRBD2 (5 bases). The CDR3 is 15 amino acids. The germline CDR1 and CDR2 sequences are KGHSH and LQKENI. CDR3 loop: CASPPEAVLKETQYF. The CDR3 nucleotides read TGTGCCAGCCCACCGGAGGCAGTTCTTAAAGAGACCCAGTACTTC.

The chain employs TRBV10-3 and TRBJ2-1; TRBD1 agrees at 7 bases. Germline values: CDR1 ENHRY, CDR2 SYGVKD. This CDR3 contains 15 residues. V gave up 2 bases and J gave up 4 bases; unmatched junction bases: 5. The CDR3 sequence is CAISERGQGYNEQFF. The DNA for the CDR3 is TGTGCCATCAGTGAGAGGGGGCAAGGGTACAATGAGCAGTTCTTC.

The V gene is TRBV10-1, the J gene TRBJ1-1; tentatively, D is TRBD1 (5 bases). The CDR3 runs 13 residues. Germline lookup yields CDR1 WNHNN and CDR2 SYGVQD (reference sequence). V was pared by 7 bases and J by 3 bases, with 12 bases between. The CDR3 DNA reads as TGCGCCAGCACCCCGGGCAGGGACACTGAAGCTTTCTTT. Its translation: CASTPGRDTEAFF.

The table lists this clonotype with many counts. CDR3 sequence: CASSLGLKINEQFF. In DNA form, the CDR3 reads TGTGCCAGCAGCCTTGGACTAAAAATCAATGAGCAGTTCTTC. The genes are TRBV3-1 and TRBJ2-1; weak D call: TRBD2 (6 bases). Germline V CDR1 and CDR2: LGHDT, YNNKEL (reference sequence). The CDR3 loop spans 14 amino acids. V lost 4 bases, J lost 6 bases, and 13 bases lay in between.

This clonotype was recorded many times. The chain combines TRBV5-8 with TRBJ1-5, with D uncertain. Germline CDR1 reads SGHTS; CDR2 reads YDEGEE. The CDR3 spans 13 residues. Trimming removed 6 bases from V and 3 bases from J, with 10 bases in between. CDR3 amino acids: CASNHLTNQPQHF. The DNA of the CDR3 is TGTGCCAGCAACCACCTGACCAATCAGCCCCAGCATTTT.

This clonotype was seen many times. This sequence joins TRBV20-1 and TRBJ2-7; D possibly corresponds to TRBD2 (6 bases). V was clipped by 0 bases and J by 0 bases, with 12 bases between them. Germline assignment: CDR1 DFQATT and CDR2 SNEGSKA (reference sequence). The CDR3 runs to 15 residues. Here the CDR3 reads CSARDGASASYEQYF. In DNA form, the CDR3 reads TGCAGTGCTAGAGATGGGGCTAGCGCCTCCTACGAGCAGTACTTC.

This clonotype was counted at least ten times. This chain links TRBV11-2 with TRBJ1-1; D is perhaps TRBD1 (6 bases). The CDR3 has 16 residues. V was clipped by 4 bases and J by 0 bases, with 15 bases between them. CDR1 is SGHAT and CDR2 is FQNNGV in the germline V gene. The CDR3 sequence is CASSYLPGHMNTEAFF. DNA for the CDR3: TGTGCCAGCAGCTACCTACCGGGACATATGAACACTGAAGCTTTCTTT.

As to this clonotype: This CDR3 is missing its conserved last phenylalanine or tryptophan, likely due to a read error. Because the CDR3's place on the DNA is in doubt, the DNA is left out and the CDR3 is given as listed by TCRdb. The chain couples TRBV6-1 to TRBJ1-1. Ends included, the CDR3 has 11 residues. Germline-derived CDR1 and CDR2 are MNHNS and SASEGT. The CDR3 region is CASSDEGGAFL.

This clonotype has at least ten counts. The chain is built from TRBV24-1 and TRBJ2-5; D may be TRBD1 (8 bases). Germline assignment: CDR1 KGHDR and CDR2 SFDVKD. Trimming removed 4 bases at V and 5 bases at J, with 16 bases between. This CDR3 is 15 amino acids long. The chain's CDR3 is CATSDLGQGGETQYF. DNA for the CDR3: TGTGCCACCAGTGACCTCGGACAGGGAGGGGAGACCCAGTACTTC.

This clonotype ranks as medium-sized. The chain combines TRBV24-1 with TRBJ2-7; the D gene is possibly TRBD2 (5 bases). Per the germline V gene, CDR1 is KGHDR and CDR2 is SFDVKD. The CDR3 has 14 amino acids. The V and J ends lost 8 bases and 6 bases respectively, with 19 bases between them. CDR3 loop: CATTDRGRSPEQYF. The CDR3 DNA follows: TGTGCCACCACCGATCGGGGTAGGTCCCCCGAGCAGTACTTC.

This clonotype was observed many times. The rearrangement joins TRBV11-1 to TRBJ2-1; D is possibly TRBD1 (5 bases). This CDR3 comprises 13 residues. V lost 2 bases and J lost 9, with 11 bases in between. The germline CDR1 and CDR2 sequences are SGHAT and FQDESV (reference sequence). The CDR3 DNA reads TGTGCCAGCAGCTTAACTGAAAGGGGTGAGCAGTTCTTC. Its protein is CASSLTERGEQFF.

The CDR3 here is CSADGGGGSYEQYF. The CDR3 DNA reads as TGCAGTGCGGACGGTGGAGGGGGCAGTTACGAGCAGTACTTC. This chain joins TRBV20-1 and TRBJ2-7, with D possibly matching TRBD1 (7 bases). The CDR3 is 14 residues long. Germline V gene data show CDR1 as DFQATT and CDR2 as SNEGSKA (reference sequence). Trimming removed 6 bases from V and 4 bases from J, with 19 bases in between.

The table lists this clonotype with many counts. V usage is TRBV20-1 and J usage is TRBJ2-1, with 7 bases aligning to TRBD1. After removal of 5 bases from V and 0 bases from J, the junction contained 4 bases not matched to a gene. This CDR3 has 14 residues. Germline CDR1 is DFQATT and CDR2 is SNEGSKA (reference sequence). CDR3 sequence reads: CSAPGQTSYNEQFF. The CDR3 nucleotides are TGCAGTGCTCCGGGACAGACCTCCTACAATGAGCAGTTCTTC.

The V and J genes are TRBV20-1 and TRBJ2-6, with TRBD2 as a possible D gene (6 bases). Germline CDR1 DFQATT, CDR2 SNEGSKA (reference sequence). V lost 5 bases to trimming and J lost 0 bases, with 11 bases between them. The CDR3 is made up of 15 amino acids. The CDR3 DNA is TGCAGTGCTGGAGGGCCCACCTCTGGGGCCAACGTCCTGACTTTC. Protein sequence: CSAGGPTSGANVLTF.

This chain's CDR3 is CASSPLSGSTDARYF. CDR3 nucleotide sequence: TGTGCCAGCAGTCCCTTGAGCGGGAGTACAGATGCGCGGTATTTT. The rearrangement links TRBV2 to TRBJ2-3; the match to TRBD2 covers 8 bases. Germline trimming cut 5 bases from V and 14 bases from J; bases unmatched to any gene: 18. The CDR3 is 15 amino acids. Germline lookup yields CDR1 SNHLY and CDR2 FYNNEI.

This clonotype was picked up many times. The chain has TRBV6-4 and TRBJ2-1; D is perhaps TRBD2 (5 bases). Germline V CDR1 and CDR2: MRHNA, SNTAGT. V was clipped by 6 bases and J by 6 bases, with 9 bases between them. This CDR3 is 12 amino acids long. CDR3 in amino acids: CASRPRGNEQFF. The DNA for the CDR3 is TGTGCCAGCAGACCTCGGGGCAATGAGCAGTTCTTC.